This T cell receptor (beta chain) comes out of a study of blood T cell repertoires in COVID-19. Generated by immunoSEQ multiplex PCR, the TCRdb table keeps only in-frame clones and is missing some. This sample has roughly 260,000 clones, with approximately 91% found just once. Patients from Seattle were sampled longitudinally, starting during active infection. V was shortened by 4 bases and J by 5 bases, with 15 bases between the two germline ends. Germline assignment: CDR1 SGHRS and CDR2 YFSETQ. The CDR3 spans 14 residues. The V and J genes are TRBV5-1 and TRBJ1-1; D is perhaps TRBD1 (6 bases). The sample comprised peripheral blood. This clonotype was obtained from a woman younger than 45 with COVID-19, enrolled during active disease. The CDR3 DNA sequence: TGCGCCAGCAGCGTAACAGGGTTGGAGACTGAAGCTTTCTTT. Residues: CASSVTGLETEAFF.